This TCR beta chain was documented in a study of T cells in Graves' hyperthyroidism and ophthalmopathy. Study information: Any treatment followed the collection of peripheral blood at initial diagnosis.

This clonotype was observed many times. What it binds is not known. The PBMCs had their origin in 7.5 to 10 ml of fresh peripheral blood. The study, taken as a whole, reports: Most thyroid clonotypes with frequency above 0.001 were detected in blood. By a 13 V-J model, ophthalmopathy was set apart from stable hyperthyroidism.

The CDR3 is 15 residues long. V gave up 4 bases and J gave up 6 bases; unmatched junction bases: 7. Amplified regions were TCR beta CDR3 sequences from RNA transcripts. First-round RT-PCR of the TCR CDR3 relied on the HTBI primer set. TCRdb re-called the multiplex PCR reads through MiXCR, storing one row per CDR3 protein. Of 300,000 to 450,000 distinct CDR3 sequences detected, approximately 13% appear once; the ten largest clones hold 20%. The sample comprised blood. The J gene is TRBJ1-5, the V gene TRBV12-3 or TRBV12-4, with TRBD1 matching 9 bases. The clonotype comes from a man in his thirties or forties with Graves' hyperthyroidism that later progressed to Graves' ophthalmopathy. As DNA, the CDR3 is TGTGCCAGCAGTTACGCCGGGACAGGGATTCAGCCCCAGCATTTT. Translating gives CASSYAGTGIQPQHF.